This is a list of T cell receptor beta chains from one sample in a study of glioma-infiltrating T cells after dendritic cell vaccination. Repertoires were generated with immunoSEQ multiplex PCR, while TCRdb's copy carries only in-frame clones and drops some. The sample lists under 100,000 clones, around 85% seen once, with roughly 2.9% in the top ten. This specimen was blood, taken before dendritic cell vaccination. The receptors were gathered from a human donor with glioblastoma. Each CDR3 is given with its conserved first and last residue. D genes are given only for firm matches. Size is stated for part of the rows, as once, few or many counts, or as a class when the clone is expanded.

>TRBV4-1|.|.|TRBJ1-3
TGCGCCAGCAGCCGGGGCTCGGAGGGAAACACCATATATTTT
CASSRGSEGNTIYF
>TRBV29-1|.|.|TRBJ2-1
TGCAGCGTTGGACATATGGATGCACTTAAGCAGTTCTTC
CSVGHMDALKQFF
>TRBV16|TRBD1|few|TRBJ2-7
TGTGCCAGCAGCTGGACAGGGGACCACGAGCAGTACTTC
CASSWTGDHEQYF
>TRBV5-1|.|.|TRBJ2-6
TGCGCCAGCAGCTTACAGAGCTCTGGGGCCAACGTCCTGACTTTC
CASSLQSSGANVLTF
>TRBV6-4|TRBD2|.|TRBJ2-1
TGTGCCAGCAGTAAAGCGGGGACGCTCTCCTACAATGAGCAGTTCTTC
CASSKAGTLSYNEQFF
>TRBV4-1|TRBD2|.|TRBJ2-2
TGCGCCAGCAGCCAAGACAGGGGTGGCGGGGGGGCAACCGGGGAGCTGTTTTTT
CASSQDRGGGGATGELFF
>TRBV18|TRBD1|.|TRBJ2-5
TGTGCCAGCTCACCCGGGACAGGGACCCCAGAGACCCAGTACTTC
CASSPGTGTPETQYF
>TRBV7-3|TRBD1|.|TRBJ2-2
TGTGCCAGCAGCACAACTAGGGACAGCTCGGGCACCGGGGAGCTGTTTTTT
CASSTTRDSSGTGELFF
>TRBV5-1|.|.|TRBJ2-7
TGCGCCAGCAGCTTGGCCTTAGGACAGAGGAACGAGCAGTACTTC
CASSLALGQRNEQYF
>TRBV7-7|.|.|TRBJ2-1
TGTGCCAGCAGCTCCAGCCTACAGGGCAATGAGCAGTTCTTC
CASSSSLQGNEQFF
>TRBV25-1|.|.|TRBJ2-7
TGTGCCAGCAGTGGACAGGTAGCCTCCTACGAGCAGTACTTC
CASSGQVASYEQYF
>TRBV6-5|TRBD2|.|TRBJ2-1
TGTGCCAGCAGTTTCCTAGCGGGGGGGCTCAATGAGCAGTTCTTC
CASSFLAGGLNEQFF
>TRBV2|TRBD2|.|TRBJ2-7
TGTGCCAGCAGTGAAAGGGGGTCAGCGGGAGTCCGCGAGCAGTACTTC
CASSERGSAGVREQYF
>TRBV9|TRBD1|.|TRBJ1-6
TGTGCCAGCAGCGTAAGACAGGGAGATTCACCCCTCCACTTT
CASSVRQGDSPLHF
>TRBV18|.|.|TRBJ1-1
TGTGCCAGCTCACCACCGGGCAGGGTCGTAAGGGACACTGAAGCTTTCTTT
CASSPPGRVVRDTEAFF
>TRBV10-2|TRBD2|.|TRBJ2-7
TGCGCCAGCAGGGGACTAGCGGGAGAGGGTGGGTTCGAGCAGTACTTC
CASRGLAGEGGFEQYF
>TRBV5-1|.|.|TRBJ1-3
TGCGCCAGCAGTCGCGAGCAGGGTGGAAGTGGAAACACCATATATTTT
CASSREQGGSGNTIYF
>TRBV7-3|.|once|TRBJ2-2
TGTGCCAGCAGCGGGCCCGGGGAGCTGTTTTTT
CASSGPGELFF
>TRBV19|.|.|TRBJ2-6
TGTGCCAGTAGTATAGGAGGGTCTGGGGCCAACGTCCTGACTTTC
CASSIGGSGANVLTF
>TRBV6-4|TRBD2|.|TRBJ2-2
TGTGCCAGCAGTGAAGTAGCGGGTCGGAGCACCGGGGAGCTGTTTTTT
CASSEVAGRSTGELFF
>TRBV5-1|TRBD1|.|TRBJ2-2
TGCGCCAGCAGCGGGACAGGGGCGAACACCGGGGAGCTGTTTTTT
CASSGTGANTGELFF
>TRBV5-1|.|.|TRBJ2-1
TGCGCCAGCAGCTTGGACAGGAGTGACAATGAGCAGTTCTTC
CASSLDRSDNEQFF
>TRBV7-6|.|once|TRBJ1-1
TGTGCCAGCAGCTTAGCGTTGCATCAGGGAAACGGGAACACTGAAGCTTTCTTT
CASSLALHQGNGNTEAFF
>TRBV7-2|.|.|TRBJ2-1
TGTGCCAGCAGCTTAATAAGCGGCTACAATGAGCAGTTCTTC
CASSLISGYNEQFF
>TRBV27|TRBD2|.|TRBJ2-7
TGTGCCAGCAGACTGGGGGGACTAGCGGGAAACCACGAGCAGTACTTC
CASRLGGLAGNHEQYF
>TRBV4-3|.|.|TRBJ2-3
TGCGCCAGCAGCCAAGACTTCAGGACAGAAAGCACAGATACGCAGTATTTT
CASSQDFRTESTDTQYF
>TRBV5-1|.|.|TRBJ1-3
TGCGCCAGCAGCTTGACCCCCGGGAGAGGAAACACCATATATTTT
CASSLTPGRGNTIYF
>TRBV27|.|.|TRBJ2-7
TGTGCCAGCAGTTTTTGGGGGCGAGAATACGAGCAGTACTTC
CASSFWGREYEQYF
>TRBV7-9|TRBD1|.|TRBJ2-1
TGTGCCAGCCGCCGGGACAGGTACTACAATGAGCAGTTCTTC
CASRRDRYYNEQFF
>TRBV7-2|.|.|TRBJ2-1
TGTGCCAGCAGCCAGGGCCTAAACAATGAGCAGTTCTTC
CASSQGLNNEQFF
>TRBV5-1|TRBD1|.|TRBJ1-1
TGCGCCAGCAGCCCCGATGCAGGGGGTGTCACTGAAGCTTTCTTT
CASSPDAGGVTEAFF
>TRBV6-1|TRBD1|.|TRBJ1-2
TGTGCCAGCAGTGAAAAGGGGGCTAATGGCTACACCTTC
CASSEKGANGYTF
>TRBV7-9|TRBD2|.|TRBJ2-5
TGTGCCAGCAGCTTAGGTGCGGGAGTCCTCACTATTCAAGAGACCCAGTACTTC
CASSLGAGVLTIQETQYF
>TRBV2|TRBD2|.|TRBJ2-2
TGTGCCAGCAGACGGGGGGGCATAACCGGGGAGCTGTTTTTT
CASRRGGITGELFF
>TRBV7-3|TRBD2|few|TRBJ2-3
TGTGCCAGCAGCTTAGGACTAGCATCAGATACGCAGTATTTT
CASSLGLASDTQYF
>TRBV6-6|TRBD1|once|TRBJ1-6
TGTGCCAGCAGTTATGGGACGGGGACAGGGATTTTT
CASSYGTGTGIF
>TRBV5-4|TRBD2|.|TRBJ2-7
TGTGCCAGCAGCTTGGAGGCTAGCGGGAGTCCGCAGTACTTC
CASSLEASGSPQYF
>TRBV30|.|.|TRBJ1-1
TGTGCCTGGAGGGGGGCCGAAAATGGAGCTTTCTTT
CAWRGAENGAFF
>TRBV5-4|TRBD1|.|TRBJ2-7
TGTGCCAGCAGCTTGGGGGACAGGGTCTCCTACGAGCAGTACTTC
CASSLGDRVSYEQYF
>TRBV5-1|TRBD1|once|TRBJ1-1
TGCGCCAGCAGCCGCGGCCAGGGGGGCACTGAAGCTTTCTTT
CASSRGQGGTEAFF
>TRBV19|.|.|TRBJ1-2
TGTGCCAGTATACCAGGGGCGCTATACTATGGCTACACCTTC
CASIPGALYYGYTF
>TRBV5-4|TRBD1|.|TRBJ1-2
TGTGCCAGCAGCTTCCAGGGGGTCAAAACCTACTATGGCTACACCTTC
CASSFQGVKTYYGYTF
>TRBV19|TRBD2|.|TRBJ2-7
TGTGCCAGTAGTGAAGGCGGGAGGAGATACGAGCAGTACTTC
CASSEGGRRYEQYF
>TRBV7-2|TRBD1|.|TRBJ1-2
TGTGCCAGCGAACCCGGGACAGGCTATGGCTACACCTTC
CASEPGTGYGYTF
>TRBV11-2|.|.|TRBJ1-1
TGTGCCAGCAGCTTAGATTTACAGATGAACACTGAAGCTTTCTTT
CASSLDLQMNTEAFF
>TRBV5-1|TRBD2|.|TRBJ2-1
TGCGCCAGCGGCGGACTAGCGGGTTCCTACAATGAGCAGTTCTTC
CASGGLAGSYNEQFF
>TRBV11-3|.|.|TRBJ2-3
TGTGCCAGCGGGACATCCAAGGATACGCAGTATTTT
CASGTSKDTQYF
>TRBV5-1|TRBD1|.|TRBJ1-1
TGCGCCAGCAGACAGGGGGCGAACACTGAAGCTTTCTTT
CASRQGANTEAFF
>TRBV4-1|TRBD2|.|TRBJ2-3
TGCGCCAGCAGCCAGCTACTAGCGGGATTTACAGATACGCAGTATTTT
CASSQLLAGFTDTQYF
>TRBV5-5|TRBD1|.|TRBJ1-2
TGTGCCAGCAGCGGCGGGACAGTGGGCTACACCTTC
CASSGGTVGYTF
>TRBV5-4|TRBD2|.|TRBJ2-3
TGTGCCAGCAGCCAAAGCGGGGCCAGCACAGATACGCAGTATTTT
CASSQSGASTDTQYF
>TRBV30|TRBD2|.|TRBJ2-7
TGTGCCTGGAGTCTGACAGTGACTAGCGGGAGAGACGAGCAGTACTTC
CAWSLTVTSGRDEQYF
>TRBV7-3|.|once|TRBJ2-1
TGTGCCAGCAGCTTAAATCCAGGGACACTCGGGGATGAGCAGTTCTTC
CASSLNPGTLGDEQFF
>TRBV7-6|.|.|TRBJ1-3
TGTGCCAGCAGCTTACAGGGAAACACCATATATTTT
CASSLQGNTIYF
>TRBV5-1|.|.|TRBJ1-2
TGCGCCAGCAGCTTGGCCGTCGGGGGGTTAAGGGGCTACACCTTC
CASSLAVGGLRGYTF
>TRBV5-6|.|.|TRBJ2-7
TGTGCCAGCAGCGTAACAGCCTACGAGCAGTACTTC
CASSVTAYEQYF
>TRBV6-4|.|.|TRBJ2-3
TGTGCCAGCAGTGACGAGCGGGGCACAGATACGCAGTATTTT
CASSDERGTDTQYF
>TRBV11-3|TRBD2|.|TRBJ2-5
TGTGCCAGCAGCTCCAGGACTAGACGGGGCACACAAGAGACCCAGTACTTC
CASSSRTRRGTQETQYF
>TRBV7-9|TRBD1|.|TRBJ1-1
TGTGCCAGCAGCTCCCGGACAGGGAAGGACACTGAAGCTTTCTTT
CASSSRTGKDTEAFF